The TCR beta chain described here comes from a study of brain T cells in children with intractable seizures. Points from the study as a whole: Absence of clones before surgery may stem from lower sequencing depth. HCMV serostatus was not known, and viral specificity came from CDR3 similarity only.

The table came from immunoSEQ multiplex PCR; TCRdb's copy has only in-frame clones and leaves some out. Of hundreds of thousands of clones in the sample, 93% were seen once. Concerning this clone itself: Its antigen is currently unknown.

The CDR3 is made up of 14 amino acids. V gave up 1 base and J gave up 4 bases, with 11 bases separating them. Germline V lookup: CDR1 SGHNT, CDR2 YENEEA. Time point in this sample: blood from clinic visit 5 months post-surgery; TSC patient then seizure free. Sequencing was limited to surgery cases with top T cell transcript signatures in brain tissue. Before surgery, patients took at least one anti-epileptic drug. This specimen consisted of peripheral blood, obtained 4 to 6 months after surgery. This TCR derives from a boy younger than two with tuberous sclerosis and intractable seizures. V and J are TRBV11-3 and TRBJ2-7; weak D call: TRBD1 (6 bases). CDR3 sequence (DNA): TGTGCCAGCAGCTTAGGAACAGGGTGGTACGAGCAGTACTTC. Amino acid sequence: CASSLGTGWYEQYF.